A single sample gave rise to the 13 T cell receptor beta chains below, sequenced in a study of T-cell reconstitution after alpha-beta-depleted transplantation in children. The TCRbeta library incorporated unique molecular identifiers. One entry per CDR3 protein, called by TCRdb with MiXCR from the PCR reads. In the table there are approximately 640,000 distinct CDR3 sequences, approximately 16% of which are singletons. The specimen was PBMCs from the stem cell graft donor, collected from the stem cell graft. These receptors all stem from a human donor who donated a stem cell graft to a child with acute myeloid leukemia.

The chain carries TRBV5-1 and TRBJ2-3; D gene uncertain. CDR3 size: 14 residues. Per germline, CDR1 SGHRS and CDR2 YFSETQ. V lost 1 base and J lost 1, with 7 bases in between. CDR3 in DNA: TGCGCCAGCAGCTTGTCTGCCCGCACAGATACGCAGTATTTT. It specifies CASSLSARTDTQYF.

This clonotype was picked up many times. The V call is TRBV5-1, the J call TRBJ1-5; the D gene is possibly TRBD1 (5 bases). This CDR3 region has 15 residues. Germline lookup yields CDR1 SGHRS and CDR2 YFSETQ. Trimming left V 3 bases short and J 4 bases short, with 14 bases between. Here the CDR3 DNA reads TGCGCCAGCAGCTCGGGGGATCTCAAGAATCAGCCCCAGCATTTT. Translated, it gives CASSSGDLKNQPQHF.

This clonotype came up a few times. The V call is TRBV6-1, the J call TRBJ2-3; 10 nucleotides match TRBD2. Germline V CDR1 and CDR2: MNHNS, SASEGT. After removal of 8 bases from V and 6 bases from J, the junction contained 8 bases not matched to a gene. The CDR3 is 14 amino acids. The CDR3 nucleotides read TGTGCCAGCGTGCCTAGCGGGGGAACCGATACGCAGTATTTT. The encoded protein is CASVPSGGTDTQYF.

Ten or more counts support this clonotype. This sequence joins TRBV20-1 and TRBJ2-7; 14 bases match TRBD2. V shed 1 base, J shed 6 bases, and the junction held 5 bases outside the gene matches. The CDR3 has 15 amino acids. Germline CDR1 reads DFQATT; CDR2 reads SNEGSKA (reference sequence). The CDR3 loop reads CSARAGTSGGVEQYF. The CDR3 DNA reads as TGCAGTGCTAGAGCCGGGACTAGCGGGGGAGTCGAGCAGTACTTC.

This clonotype appeared many times. V and J are TRBV15 and TRBJ1-1, with D tentatively TRBD1 (6 bases). The germline V gene encodes CDR1 LNHNV and CDR2 YYDKDF (reference sequence). V was clipped by 0 bases and J by 4 bases, with 12 bases between them. This CDR3 has 15 amino acids. As DNA, the CDR3 is TGTGCCACCAGCAGAGAACCGGGGGGCACCACTGAAGCTTTCTTT. Its translation is CATSREPGGTTEAFF.

The chain carries TRBV7-3 and TRBJ2-2; no reliable D call. Germline-derived CDR1 and CDR2 are SGHTA and FQGTGA. V was shortened by 5 bases and J by 0 bases, with 10 bases between the two germline ends. The CDR3 loop spans 15 amino acids. CDR3 region: CASSPAPSNTGELFF. CDR3 DNA sequence: TGTGCCAGCAGCCCAGCTCCCTCGAACACCGGGGAGCTGTTTTTT.

In its sample, this clonotype was seen many times. The V call is TRBV20-1, the J call TRBJ1-1; the D is unclear. CDR3 length equals 14 residues. V lost 0 bases and J lost 3, with 11 bases in between. From germline, CDR1 is DFQATT and CDR2 SNEGSKA (reference sequence). The CDR3 sequence: CSARDYSRDTEAFF. For the CDR3, the DNA is TGCAGTGCTAGAGATTACTCGCGGGACACTGAAGCTTTCTTT.

This clonotype was counted at least ten times. The CDR3 region has the DNA TGTGCCAGCAGCTTTACCGGGGTCTTTTACGAGCAGTACTTC. Its protein product is CASSFTGVFYEQYF. The V and J genes are TRBV5-6 and TRBJ2-7, with TRBD2 as a possible D gene (5 bases). The CDR3 runs to 14 residues. Germline V CDR1 and CDR2: SGHDT, YYEEEE. Trimming removed 2 bases at V and 4 bases at J, with 13 bases between.

V usage is TRBV7-2 and J usage is TRBJ2-1; TRBD1 aligns across 7 bases. The CDR3 covers 14 residues. The germline V gene encodes CDR1 SGHTA and CDR2 FQGNSA. The ends lost 5 bases at V and 6 bases at J; junction bases unmatched: 7. The CDR3 nucleotides are TGTGCCAGCAGCCCCTGGACAGGCCCCAATGAGCAGTTCTTC. The encoded protein is CASSPWTGPNEQFF.

This clonotype appeared a few times. The V call is TRBV7-9, the J call TRBJ2-1; D remains unclear. The CDR3 length is 14 residues. V dropped 4 bases and J dropped 5 bases, with 12 bases sitting between them. Germline CDR1 is SEHNR and CDR2 is FQNEAQ (reference sequence). The CDR3 spells CASSSWTDNNEQFF. The DNA of the CDR3 is TGTGCCAGCAGCTCCTGGACGGATAACAATGAGCAGTTCTTC. The complete variable domain, with remaining parts taken from reference TRBV7-9 and TRBJ2-1, reads DTGVSQNPRHKITKRGQNVTFRCDPISEHNRLYWYRQTLGQGPEFLTYFQNEAQLEKSRLLSDRFSAERPKGSFSTLEIQRTEQGDSAMYLCASSSWTDNNEQFFGPGTRLTVL.

This clonotype was counted at least ten times. The V call is TRBV7-2, the J call TRBJ2-3; D not resolved. Trimming took 4 bases from V and 1 from J, leaving 9 bases between them. Germline CDR1 reads SGHTA; CDR2 reads FQGNSA. This CDR3 has 14 amino acids. CDR3 loop: CASSSDRGTDTQYF. CDR3 DNA: TGTGCCAGCAGCTCCGACCGAGGCACAGATACGCAGTATTTT.

The V and J genes are TRBV20-1 and TRBJ2-2; TRBD2 aligns across 15 bases. Germline CDR1 and CDR2: DFQATT and SNEGSKA (reference sequence). The ends lost 5 bases at V and 7 bases at J; junction bases unmatched: 14. The CDR3 loop spans 18 amino acids. The CDR3, as DNA: TGCAGTGCTCGACCCGGACTAGCGGGGGGGCGATCCGTCGGGGAGCTGTTTTTT. Its translation is CSARPGLAGGRSVGELFF.

This clonotype was counted ten times or more. The rearrangement uses TRBV20-1 and TRBJ2-5, with 12 bases fitting TRBD2. Germline lookup yields CDR1 DFQATT and CDR2 SNEGSKA (reference sequence). This CDR3 is 14 amino acids long. V lost 5 bases and J lost 5; bases outside the gene matches: 6. The CDR3 coding sequence is TGCAGTGCTTCCGGACTAGCGGGGAGGGAGACCCAGTACTTC. Protein: CSASGLAGRETQYF.